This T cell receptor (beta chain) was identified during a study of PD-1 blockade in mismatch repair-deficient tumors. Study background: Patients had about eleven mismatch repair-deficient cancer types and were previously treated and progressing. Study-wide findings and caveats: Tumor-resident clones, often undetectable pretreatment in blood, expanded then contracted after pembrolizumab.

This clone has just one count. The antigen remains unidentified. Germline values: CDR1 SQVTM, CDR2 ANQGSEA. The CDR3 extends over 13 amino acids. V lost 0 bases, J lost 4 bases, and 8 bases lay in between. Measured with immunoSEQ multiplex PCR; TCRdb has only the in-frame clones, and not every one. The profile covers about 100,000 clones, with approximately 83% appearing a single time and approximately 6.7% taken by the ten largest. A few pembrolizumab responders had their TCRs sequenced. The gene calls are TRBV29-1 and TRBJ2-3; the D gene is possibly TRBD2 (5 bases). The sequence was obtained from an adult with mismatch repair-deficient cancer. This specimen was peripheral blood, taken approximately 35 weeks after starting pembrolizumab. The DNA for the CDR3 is TGCAGCGTTGAAGATGTGAGGGCAGATACGCAGTATTTT. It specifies CSVEDVRADTQYF.